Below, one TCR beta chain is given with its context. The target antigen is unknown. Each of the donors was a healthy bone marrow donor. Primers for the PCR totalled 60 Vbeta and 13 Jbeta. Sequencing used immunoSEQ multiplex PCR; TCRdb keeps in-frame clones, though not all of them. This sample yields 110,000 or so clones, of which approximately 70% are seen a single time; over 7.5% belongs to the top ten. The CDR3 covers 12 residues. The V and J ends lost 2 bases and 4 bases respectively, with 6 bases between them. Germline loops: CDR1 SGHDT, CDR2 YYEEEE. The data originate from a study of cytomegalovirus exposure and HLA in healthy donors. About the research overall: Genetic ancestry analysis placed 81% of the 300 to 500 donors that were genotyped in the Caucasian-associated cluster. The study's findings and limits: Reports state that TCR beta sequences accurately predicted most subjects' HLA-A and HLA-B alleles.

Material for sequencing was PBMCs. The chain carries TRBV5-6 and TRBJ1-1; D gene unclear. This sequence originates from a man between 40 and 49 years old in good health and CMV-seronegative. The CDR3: CASSFGRTEAFF. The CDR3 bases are TGTGCCAGCAGCTTTGGGCGCACTGAAGCTTTCTTT.